Following are 11 T cell receptor beta chains from one sample sequenced in a study of glioma-infiltrating T cells after dendritic cell vaccination. Data came from immunoSEQ multiplex PCR; TCRdb stores just in-frame clones and leaves some out. The sample contains about 73,000 clones, about four fifths of which appear only once. The specimen was blood, collected before dendritic cell vaccination. The receptors originated from a human donor with glioblastoma.

The CDR3 sequence is CASSPGQGAFEKLFF. CDR3 in DNA: TGTGCCAGCAGCCCAGGACAGGGGGCGTTTGAAAAACTGTTTTTT. This rearrangement joins TRBV5-5 to TRBJ1-4; 11 nucleotides match TRBD1. This CDR3 has 15 residues. The junction had 6 bases not matched to a gene; V was cut back by 4 bases and J by 7 bases. Per the germline V gene, CDR1 is SGHKS and CDR2 is YYEKEE (reference sequence).

The chain joins TRBV5-6 to TRBJ1-2; D gene uncertain. CDR3 length equals 16 residues. CDR1 is SGHDT and CDR2 is YYEEEE in the germline V gene. Trimming removed 3 bases at V and 3 bases at J, with 18 bases between. The CDR3 bases are TGTGCCAGCAGCTACGGAGCGGGAGAGGGTTACTATGGCTACACCTTC. The encoded protein is CASSYGAGEGYYGYTF.

The rearrangement joins TRBV7-9 to TRBJ2-5; 7 nucleotides agree with TRBD1. CDR1 is SEHNR, CDR2 FQNEAQ, per germline (reference sequence). This CDR3 has 15 amino acids. Trimming removed 1 base from V and 5 bases from J; junction bases left unmatched: 7. The CDR3 DNA follows: TGTGCCAGCAGCTTAGGGTCAGGGGGACGGGAGACCCAGTACTTC. Amino acids: CASSLGSGGRETQYF.

The chain combines TRBV30 with TRBJ2-3; 7 nucleotides align to TRBD1. The ends lost 2 bases at V and 1 base at J; junction bases unmatched: 3. Germline V gene sequence: CDR1 GTSNPN, CDR2 SVGIG (reference sequence). CDR3 size: 14 residues. The CDR3 DNA follows: TGTGCCTGGAGTAAAGGGGGCGGCACAGATACGCAGTATTTT. This encodes CAWSKGGGTDTQYF.

This chain joins TRBV6-6 and TRBJ2-3, with D possibly matching TRBD2 (5 bases). Trimming shortened V by 1 base and J by 3 bases, and 8 bases separated the two germline ends. CDR1 and CDR2 from the germline V gene are MNHNY and SVGAGI (reference sequence). The length of the CDR3 is 14 residues. The CDR3 nucleotides are TGTGCCAGCAGTTACTTGGTAGCGACAGATACGCAGTATTTT. Encoded protein: CASSYLVATDTQYF.

CDR3 coding DNA: TGTGCCAGCAGCTCTAGAAACGAGCAGTACTTC. Translating gives CASSSRNEQYF. The chain combines TRBV14 with TRBJ2-7; unclear D gene. V lost 5 bases to trimming and J lost 5 bases, with 7 bases between them. Germline CDR1 and CDR2: SGHDN and FVKESK. The CDR3 has 11 amino acids.

The chain uses TRBV6-6 and TRBJ2-5; TRBD1 matches 7 bases. Germline lookup yields CDR1 MNHNY and CDR2 SVGAGI (reference sequence). The CDR3 spans 16 residues. V lost 6 bases, J lost 2 bases, and 12 bases stayed unmatched. The CDR3 protein is CASSELNRGWQETQYF. CDR3 nucleotide sequence: TGTGCCAGCAGCGAGCTGAACAGGGGCTGGCAAGAGACCCAGTACTTC.

This clone appeared a single time. V usage is TRBV7-2 and J usage is TRBJ1-4; a possible D gene is TRBD1 (5 bases). The germline gives CDR1 SGHTA, CDR2 FQGNSA. V was shortened by 5 bases and J by 8 bases, with 15 bases between the two germline ends. CDR3 length equals 14 residues. The CDR3, as DNA: TGTGCCAGCAGCCTCCGGGGGTTGGGGGAAAAACTGTTTTTT. Translated: CASSLRGLGEKLFF.

The chain combines TRBV11-1 with TRBJ2-2, with 7 nucleotides matching TRBD1. Germline V lookup: CDR1 SGHAT, CDR2 FQDESV (reference sequence). With V trimmed by 5 bases and J by 6 bases, 6 bases remained unmatched. This CDR3 has 14 residues. The CDR3 region has the DNA TGTGCCAGCAGCCGCGACAGGGCGGCCGGGGAGCTGTTTTTT. It is translated as CASSRDRAAGELFF.

Only one count was recorded for this clone. This chain uses TRBV6-5 with TRBJ1-1; D gene uncertain. CDR1 is MNHEY and CDR2 is SVGAGI in the germline V gene. V was pared by 1 base and J by 3 bases, with 6 bases between. The length of the CDR3 is 13 residues. CDR3 protein: CASSYLADTEAFF. The DNA of the CDR3 is TGTGCCAGCAGTTACTTAGCGGACACTGAAGCTTTCTTT.

The rearrangement uses TRBV5-1 and TRBJ2-2, with D perhaps TRBD1 (6 bases). Germline CDR1 and CDR2: SGHRS and YFSETQ. V was clipped by 3 bases and J by 0 bases, with 9 bases between them. This CDR3 comprises 15 residues. In nucleotides, the CDR3 is TGCGCCAGCAGCTCCGGGACATCGAACACCGGGGAGCTGTTTTTT. Translating gives CASSSGTSNTGELFF.